Detailed here is one TCR beta chain. Its antigen is undetermined. Genomic DNA yielded TCR beta CDR3, amplified by two-round multiplex PCR. Initially, in first-round PCR, primers specific to each TRBV and TRBJ gene were used. TCRdb reprocessed the multiplex PCR reads with MiXCR, giving one entry per CDR3 protein. The repertoire consists of some 25,000 distinct CDR3 sequences, with approximately 35% occurring once and the leading ten covering 62%. These data originate in a study of prognosis after radiotherapy for stage I lung cancer. Notes on the study in general: Among expanded TCR clones, tumor specificity was not determined.

Germline V lookup: CDR1 SGHNT, CDR2 YENEEA. The CDR3 totals 14 residues. V shed 5 bases, J shed 3 bases, and the junction held 5 bases outside the gene matches. The sample in question was PBMCs, obtained before or after stereotactic body radiation therapy (not recorded which). The clonotype originates from a donor aged 50 or older with non-small cell lung cancer. This chain connects TRBV11-3 to TRBJ1-1; 8 bases agree with TRBD1. CDR3 sequence: CASSGQGGDTEAFF. DNA of the CDR3: TGTGCCAGCAGCGGACAGGGAGGAGACACTGAAGCTTTCTTT.